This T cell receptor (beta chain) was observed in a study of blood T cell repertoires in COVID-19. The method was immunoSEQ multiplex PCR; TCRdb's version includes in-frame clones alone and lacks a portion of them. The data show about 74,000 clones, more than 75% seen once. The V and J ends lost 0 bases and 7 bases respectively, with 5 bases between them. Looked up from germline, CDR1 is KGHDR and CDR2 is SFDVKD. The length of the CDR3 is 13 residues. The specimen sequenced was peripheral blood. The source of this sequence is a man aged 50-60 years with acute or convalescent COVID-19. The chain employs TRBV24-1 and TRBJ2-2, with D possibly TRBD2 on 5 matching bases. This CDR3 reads CATSDLEGGELFF. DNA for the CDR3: TGTGCCACCAGTGATTTGGAGGGCGGGGAGCTGTTTTTT.